What follows are 3 T cell receptor beta chains derived from one specimen sequenced in a study of PD-L1 blockade in urothelial cancer. Produced via immunoSEQ multiplex PCR; TCRdb's table is partial and in-frame only. The sample has about 29,000 clones, approximately 86% seen once. The specimen comprised PBMCs, sampled around atezolizumab (anti-PD-L1) treatment. The origin of the receptors is a middle-aged man with urothelial cancer.

The rearrangement links TRBV5-1 to TRBJ2-2; 7 positions agree with TRBD2. With 0 bases clipped from V and 4 bases from J, the junction kept 9 bases outside the gene matches. Germline lookup yields CDR1 SGHRS and CDR2 YFSETQ. The CDR3 has 17 amino acids. CDR3 loop: CASSLGSGGGATGELFF. The CDR3 DNA sequence: TGCGCCAGCAGCTTGGGGTCGGGCGGGGGAGCCACCGGGGAGCTGTTTTTT.

The chain recombines TRBV30 with TRBJ1-6; tentatively, D is TRBD1 (5 bases). Looked up from germline, CDR1 is GTSNPN and CDR2 is SVGIG (reference sequence). V gave up 0 bases and J gave up 7 bases, with 13 bases separating them. The CDR3 spans 15 residues. The CDR3 sequence: CAWSVTREGNSPLHF. The CDR3 bases are TGTGCCTGGAGTGTAACCAGGGAGGGGAATTCACCCCTCCACTTT.

The chain combines TRBV5-1 with TRBJ2-1; 12 nucleotides align to TRBD2. J was trimmed by 4 bases and V by 4 bases; bases with no gene match: 3. Germline V gives CDR1 SGHRS, CDR2 YFSETQ. The CDR3 covers 15 residues. The CDR3 here is CASSPSGGAYNEQFF. Here the CDR3 DNA reads TGCGCCAGCAGCCCTAGCGGGGGGGCTTACAATGAGCAGTTCTTC.